What follows describes a single T cell receptor beta chain. What this receptor recognizes is not known. Base-call qualities are not available, and no considerably larger clone is one nucleotide away. These data belong to a study of blood T cell repertoires in COVID-19 (dated by TCRdb to 2019 to 2021). Study-level background: Samples covering the acute and convalescent phases of COVID-19 were provided by collaborators in the United States, Italy and Spain. The repertoires were released in a freely available public database intended as a resource for research on the immune response to SARS-CoV-2. Samples were obtained from the ongoing ImmuneRACE study (first 160 participants) and from some 1,300 subjects provided by 6 global collaborators. The dataset comprised deeply sampled blood TCRbeta repertoires from subjects exposed to, actively infected with, or recovered from COVID-19. The prospective study material was composed of cDNA or gDNA derived from T cells, B-cell-depleted T cells, or PBMCs. A de-identified subject ID, COVID-19 status, age in years and sex were almost always included in the sample metadata. HLA class I and class II types, where available, came from metadata supplied by the sample provider rather than from assay-based typing. Points the paper makes about the study in general: Clinical and demographic metadata were provided uncurated, with the amount varying by source and participant.

The immunoSEQ Assay, a bias-controlled multiplex PCR, was used to amplify TCRbeta CDR3 regions from genomic DNA. On the authors' methods: The number of nucleated cells in each sample was estimated by amplification of reference gene primers within the assay. To quantify the absolute abundance of each unique TCRbeta CDR3 rearrangement, sequence reads were collapsed and filtered. For each sample, productive Simpson clonality was calculated as the square root of Simpson's diversity index across productive rearrangements. The table was pulled from immuneACCESS by TCRdb, which kept in-frame rearrangements only. Such tables lose some clones; where checked, under half of the loss comes from unresolved V genes, and the rest has no known cause. V, J and clone size are those of that table, while D and trimming were read from the DNA. Present in this sample are 100,000 to 150,000 clones, roughly 74% of which were seen just once. The ten largest clones capture 5.5% of the sample.

Collaborating institutions collected whole blood in K2EDTA tubes following their own protocols. For TCRbeta analysis, collaborators shipped samples in one of three forms: frozen whole blood, isolated PBMCs, or DNA extracted from either of those sample types. The CDR3 covers 18 residues, taking in both the cysteine and the phenylalanine. Only CDR3 DNA is held: 54 bases, read in frame from base 1. CDR1 and CDR2, per the germline V gene, are MDHEN and SYDVKM. Trimming removed 4 bases from V and 7 bases from J; the gene matches leave 12 bases unexplained. The chain is made from TRBV28 and TRBJ2-2; 13 of the junction bases match TRBD2. Sequenced input: peripheral blood. The TCR originated in a man aged 60 to 69 with acute or convalescent COVID-19. For the CDR3, the sequence is CASSSLTSGRARGGELFF. The nucleotide sequence is given as TGTGCCAGCAGTTCCCTCACTAGCGGGAGGGCCCGGGGCGGGGAGCTGTTTTTT.